The 12 T cell receptor beta chains in this list originate from one sample, sequenced in a study of chemoradiotherapy in HPV16-positive cancers. Repertoires were generated with immunoSEQ multiplex PCR, while TCRdb's copy carries only in-frame clones and drops some. The sample consists of roughly 14,000 clones, roughly 80% of them appearing once. This material was collected from a patient who underwent chemoradiotherapy. Source of these receptors: a human donor with HPV-associated anogenital cancer.

V usage is TRBV6-1 and J usage is TRBJ2-7, with 10 bases fitting TRBD1. J lost 9 bases, V lost 4 bases, and 18 bases had no gene match. Per the germline V gene, CDR1 is MNHNS and CDR2 is SASEGT. The CDR3 extends over 17 amino acids. CDR3 loop: CASSVTHAGQGSFGQYF. In nucleotides, the CDR3 is TGTGCCAGCAGTGTTACCCACGCGGGACAGGGGTCGTTTGGGCAGTACTTC.

V gene TRBV29-1 combines with J gene TRBJ2-5, with 7 positions matching TRBD1. Germline trimming cut 2 bases from V and 4 bases from J; bases unmatched to any gene: 13. The CDR3 is made up of 16 amino acids. Looked up from germline, CDR1 is SQVTM and CDR2 is ANQGSEA. The CDR3 is CSVEKSTGLVGETQYF. The CDR3 DNA is TGCAGCGTTGAAAAATCGACAGGGTTGGTAGGAGAGACCCAGTACTTC.

This clone came up a few times. The chain joins TRBV6-1 to TRBJ2-5, with TRBD2 identical over 7 bases. Germline V gives CDR1 MNHNS, CDR2 SASEGT. This CDR3 contains 13 residues. J gave up 9 bases and V 2 bases, and 6 bases lay outside the gene matches. For the CDR3, the DNA is TGTGCCAGCAGTGAAAATTCCAGCGGGGCCCAGTACTTC. Translating it yields CASSENSSGAQYF.

This rearrangement joins TRBV11-3 to TRBJ1-3, with unresolved D. Germline V gene sequence: CDR1 SGHNT, CDR2 YENEEA. CDR3 length equals 13 residues. Between the trimmed V and J ends, which lost 3 bases and 3 bases, there was a span of 6 bases. CDR3 DNA sequence: TGTGCCAGCAGCTTTGTCTATGGAAACACCATATATTTT. This codes for CASSFVYGNTIYF.

The chain has TRBV7-2 and TRBJ2-7; D call uncertain. The CDR3 consists of 14 residues. The V gene lost 1 base and the J gene lost 3 bases, with 10 bases spanning the gap. The germline V gene encodes CDR1 SGHTA and CDR2 FQGNSA. This CDR3 is CASSLVPPLYEQYF. Written as DNA, the CDR3 is TGTGCCAGCAGCTTAGTTCCTCCCCTCTACGAGCAGTACTTC.

The table lists this clone with a count of one. This chain joins TRBV6-6 and TRBJ1-5, with TRBD1 as a possible D gene (5 bases). This CDR3 is built from 16 residues. Looked up from germline, CDR1 is MNHNY and CDR2 is SVGAGI (reference sequence). The germline V and J ends were trimmed by 5 bases and 1 base, with 15 bases remaining between them. The DNA for the CDR3 is TGTGCCAGCAGTGGACTGGGGGGTACGAGCAATCAGCCCCAGCATTTT. Protein sequence: CASSGLGGTSNQPQHF.

Only one count was recorded for this clone. J is TRBJ1-2 and V is TRBV6-6; 7 bases match TRBD1. The CDR3 runs to 15 residues. Germline V gene sequence: CDR1 MNHNY, CDR2 SVGAGI (reference sequence). V dropped 6 bases and J dropped 1; count of bases not matched to a gene: 8. DNA of the CDR3: TGTGCCAGCAGACCCGATAACAGGGGTAACTATGGCTACACCTTC. Translating gives CASRPDNRGNYGYTF.

The genes are TRBV7-2 and TRBJ2-7; D possibly corresponds to TRBD2 (6 bases). With 4 bases removed from V and 7 bases from J, the gap between germline ends came to 11 bases. The germline V gene has CDR1 SGHTA and CDR2 FQGNSA. CDR3 length: 12 amino acids. CDR3 bases: TGTGCCAGCAGCTCCGGTGGGGGGGAGCAGTACTTC. Amino acid sequence: CASSSGGGEQYF.

This clone was detected a few times. The chain's CDR3 is CASSIQVGTDTQYF. The CDR3 DNA is TGTGCCAGTAGTATTCAGGTTGGCACAGATACGCAGTATTTT. V gene TRBV19 combines with J gene TRBJ2-3; D not resolved. This CDR3 contains 14 residues. Germline V gives CDR1 LNHDA, CDR2 SQIVND (reference sequence). V was cut by 3 bases and J by 1 base, with 8 bases left in between.

The chain joins TRBV4-1 to TRBJ1-2; D is unclear. There are 14 residues in the CDR3. Per the germline V gene, CDR1 is MGHRA and CDR2 is YSYEKL. The germline V and J ends were trimmed by 4 bases and 3 bases, with 12 bases remaining between them. DNA of the CDR3: TGCGCCAGCAGCCTCACAGCAATGGACTATGGCTACACCTTC. It specifies CASSLTAMDYGYTF.

The chain carries TRBV5-5 and TRBJ2-5; 11 bases map to TRBD2. The V gene's germline CDR1 is SGHKS and CDR2 YYEKEE (reference sequence). V gave up 5 bases and J gave up 3 bases; unmatched junction bases: 0. CDR3 length: 13 residues. CDR3 in amino acids: CASRTSGEETQYF. In DNA form, the CDR3 reads TGTGCCAGCAGGACTAGCGGGGAAGAGACCCAGTACTTC.

V is TRBV7-6 and J is TRBJ1-6; D not certain. Germline V gene sequence: CDR1 SGHVS, CDR2 FNYEAQ. The ends were cut back, 0 bases at V and 7 bases at J, with 7 bases in the middle. The CDR3 consists of 14 residues. CDR3: CASSLAGRNSPLHF. CDR3 DNA sequence: TGTGCCAGCAGCTTAGCGGGGAGAAATTCACCCCTCCACTTT.